The 18 T cell receptor beta chains below come from one sample, sequenced in a study of blood T cell repertoires in COVID-19. The repertoire was sequenced with immunoSEQ multiplex PCR; TCRdb's copy has only in-frame clones and lacks some. The profile shows a few hundred thousand clones, roughly 87% of them singletons. Sequencing used PBMCs or T cells enriched from blood (not recorded which). These receptors came from a woman in her twenties or thirties who had recovered from COVID-19.

V gene TRBV7-9 combines with J gene TRBJ2-1; 11 positions agree with TRBD1. CDR1 is SEHNR and CDR2 is FQNEAQ in the germline V gene (reference sequence). This CDR3 spans 19 amino acids. Trimming cost V 7 bases and J 3 bases; bases outside gene matches: 17. The CDR3 reads CASTVDRGRRDPRYNEQFF. CDR3 coding DNA: TGTGCCAGCACCGTGGACAGGGGGCGCCGGGACCCCCGCTACAATGAGCAGTTCTTC.

The chain links TRBV3-1 (or the pseudogene TRBV3-2) to TRBJ2-5; TRBD2 matches at 14 bases. Looked up from germline, CDR1 is LGHDT and CDR2 is YNNKEL (reference sequence). The ends lost 4 bases at V and 4 bases at J; junction bases unmatched: 5. The CDR3 is 16 residues long. CDR3 sequence: CASSRLAGGSRETQYF. The DNA of the CDR3 is TGTGCCAGCAGCCGACTAGCGGGAGGGTCGAGAGAGACCCAGTACTTC.

The chain couples TRBV11-2 to TRBJ2-7, with TRBD1 identical over 10 bases. J was trimmed by 5 bases and V by 2 bases; bases with no gene match: 6. The CDR3 is 15 residues long. CDR1 and CDR2 (germline): SGHAT, FQNNGV. The CDR3 sequence: CASSLKGQGFDEQYF. The CDR3 region has the DNA TGTGCCAGCAGCTTAAAGGGACAGGGGTTCGACGAGCAGTACTTC.

The chain links TRBV6-5 to TRBJ1-2, with D possibly matching TRBD1 (6 bases). This CDR3 is built from 12 residues. Trimming removed 4 bases at V and 6 bases at J, with 9 bases between. Looked up from germline, CDR1 is MNHEY and CDR2 is SVGAGI. The CDR3 coding sequence is TGTGCCAGCAGTTCCTGGACAGATGGCTACACCTTC. It is translated as CASSSWTDGYTF.

The V gene is TRBV5-4, the J gene TRBJ2-2; TRBD2 might be the D (5 bases). The germline gives CDR1 SGHNT, CDR2 YYREEE (reference sequence). The V end lost 1 base, the J end lost 5 bases, and 9 bases lay between the germline ends. The CDR3 has 14 amino acids. The CDR3 region is CASSLFEGTGELFF. CDR3 DNA: TGTGCCAGCAGCTTGTTTGAGGGAACCGGGGAGCTGTTTTTT.

This rearrangement joins TRBV27 to TRBJ2-1; maybe TRBD1 (6 bases). Germline V gene sequence: CDR1 MNHEY, CDR2 SMNVEV (reference sequence). The length of the CDR3 is 14 residues. V was cut by 6 bases and J by 0 bases, with 9 bases left in between. The DNA of the CDR3 is TGTGCCAGCAGGAGGACAGTCTCCTACAATGAGCAGTTCTTC. Encoded protein: CASRRTVSYNEQFF.

The chain carries TRBV5-1 and TRBJ1-1; 9 nucleotides agree with TRBD1. This CDR3 is built from 14 residues. Germline V lookup: CDR1 SGHRS, CDR2 YFSETQ. V lost 7 bases to trimming and J lost 5 bases; unmatched junction nucleotides: 9. CDR3: CASGNADRGTEAFF. The CDR3 DNA reads as TGCGCCAGCGGAAACGCGGACAGGGGAACTGAAGCTTTCTTT. Drawing the rest from reference TRBV5-1 and TRBJ1-1, the complete variable domain is KAGVTQTPRYLIKTRGQQVTLSCSPISGHRSVSWYQQTPGQGLQFLFEYFSETQRNKGNFPGRFSGRQFSNSRSEMNVSTLELGDSALYLCASGNADRGTEAFFGQGTRLTVV.

The chain uses TRBV6-6 and TRBJ1-6, with D possibly TRBD1 on 6 matching bases. The CDR3 length is 15 residues. The germline CDR1 and CDR2 sequences are MNHNY and SVGAGI (reference sequence). Deletions cut 8 bases from V and 7 bases from J, with 18 bases between. The CDR3, as DNA: TGTGCCAGCGCCCCCGAAGGGACACCCAATTCACCCCTCCACTTT. It yields the protein CASAPEGTPNSPLHF.

This clone has at least ten counts. The chain employs TRBV7-9 and TRBJ2-7; no definite D call. The CDR3 runs 12 residues. Trimming took off 2 bases at V and 7 bases at J, with 9 bases between the two ends. CDR1 and CDR2 from the germline V gene are SEHNR and FQNEAQ (reference sequence). This chain's CDR3 is CASSLNLQEQYF. Here the CDR3 DNA reads TGTGCCAGCAGCTTAAATCTTCAGGAGCAGTACTTC.

This rearrangement joins TRBV27 to TRBJ2-7; tentative D call: TRBD2 (5 bases). The V end lost 5 bases, the J end lost 7 bases, and 12 bases lay between the germline ends. The CDR3 runs to 12 residues. CDR1 and CDR2 (germline): MNHEY, SMNVEV (reference sequence). CDR3 amino acids: CASSRTGGEQYF. CDR3 DNA: TGTGCCAGCAGTCGGACGGGCGGGGAGCAGTACTTC.

V usage is TRBV29-1 and J usage is TRBJ2-2, with D perhaps matching TRBD2 (5 bases). The CDR3 is made up of 15 amino acids. The germline CDR1 and CDR2 sequences are SQVTM and ANQGSEA. V dropped 1 base and J dropped 4 bases, with 13 bases sitting between them. The CDR3 region is CSVEVGPAGTGELFF. In DNA form, the CDR3 reads TGCAGCGTTGAAGTAGGACCGGCGGGCACCGGGGAGCTGTTTTTT.

This chain connects TRBV16 to TRBJ2-7; tentatively, D is TRBD1 (6 bases). The V and J ends lost 0 bases and 4 bases respectively, with 16 bases between them. The CDR3 extends over 16 amino acids. CDR1 is KGHSY, CDR2 FQNENV, per germline. The CDR3 DNA is TGTGCCAGCAGCCAATCGTTAGGGGGATCTCCGTACGAGCAGTACTTC. Translation: CASSQSLGGSPYEQYF.

In this sample, this clone turned up once. The chain recombines TRBV14 with TRBJ2-1; TRBD2 aligns across 9 bases. The CDR3 totals 15 residues. The germline V gene has CDR1 SGHDN and CDR2 FVKESK. J gave up 5 bases and V 4 bases, and 6 bases lay outside the gene matches. CDR3 DNA sequence: TGTGCCAGCAGCCTCATAGCGGGAGCCCACAATGAGCAGTTCTTC. The encoded protein is CASSLIAGAHNEQFF.

The chain carries TRBV19 and TRBJ1-5; 7 bases agree with TRBD1. CDR3 length equals 14 residues. V was clipped by 3 bases and J by 6 bases; unmatched bases: 5. Germline values: CDR1 LNHDA, CDR2 SQIVND (reference sequence). The DNA of the CDR3 is TGTGCCAGTAGTATTGCACAGGGGCCTCAGCCCCAGCATTTT. Amino acids: CASSIAQGPQPQHF.

This chain connects TRBV28 to TRBJ2-3; D possibly corresponds to TRBD1 (5 bases). The germline V gene encodes CDR1 MDHEN and CDR2 SYDVKM. The CDR3 has 12 amino acids. The V gene lost 6 bases and the J gene lost 5 bases, with 9 bases spanning the gap. The CDR3 reads CASSLGVDTQYF. The CDR3 DNA reads as TGTGCCAGCAGCCTAGGGGTAGATACGCAGTATTTT.

The chain links TRBV7-3 to TRBJ2-3, with D possibly being TRBD2 (7 bases). The CDR3 totals 16 residues. Trimming pared 5 bases from V and 3 bases from J, leaving 18 bases between. Germline V gene sequence: CDR1 SGHTA, CDR2 FQGTGA. This chain's CDR3 is CASSPMGGGVTDTQYF. For the CDR3, the DNA is TGTGCCAGCAGCCCGATGGGCGGGGGCGTGACAGATACGCAGTATTTT.

This clone is a singleton in its sample. The gene calls are TRBV2 and TRBJ2-3, with 8 bases matching TRBD1. The CDR3 has 14 amino acids. Germline lookup yields CDR1 SNHLY and CDR2 FYNNEI. The V gene end was trimmed by 7 bases and the J gene end by 1 base; junction bases not matched to a gene: 4. The CDR3 protein is CASKATGGTDTQYF. CDR3 sequence (DNA): TGTGCCAGCAAGGCGACAGGGGGCACAGATACGCAGTATTTT.

The rearrangement uses TRBV11-2 and TRBJ1-1; no clear D. The CDR3 has 14 amino acids. V lost 0 bases and J 3 bases, leaving 8 bases between the germline ends. Germline-derived CDR1 and CDR2 are SGHAT and FQNNGV. In nucleotides, the CDR3 is TGTGCCAGCAGCTTAGATCCCGGGGACACTGAAGCTTTCTTT. This sequence encodes CASSLDPGDTEAFF.